The 6 T cell receptor beta chains below come from one sample, sequenced in a study of T cells in Graves' hyperthyroidism and ophthalmopathy (dated by TCRdb to about 2019). The library was made by multiplex PCR. Instrument on record: Illumina HiSeq 2000. The TCR beta CDR3 regions were amplified from RNA transcripts. The first round of RT-PCR for the TCR CDR3 was performed with the HTBI primer set and the Qiagen OneStep RT-PCR kit. TCRdb reanalyzed the raw reads on its own, using fastp at Q25 for trimming and MiXCR for clone calling, and kept in-frame beta chains. Rows with a matching CDR3 protein are joined into one entry that keeps the most common DNA and genes. The sample records 20,000 or so distinct CDR3 sequences, around 54% of which are singletons. Under 30% of the sample belongs to the ten largest clones. The sample taken for sequencing was blood. These TCRs come from a middle-aged woman with Graves' hyperthyroidism that later progressed to Graves' ophthalmopathy.

This chain connects TRBV7-2 to TRBJ2-1, with D possibly TRBD2 on 5 matching bases. V was pared by 5 bases and J by 7 bases, with 15 bases between. The CDR3 spans 14 residues. Germline V lookup: CDR1 SGHTA, CDR2 FQGNSA. The CDR3 here is CASSPRGGVNEQFF. As DNA, the CDR3 is TGTGCCAGCAGCCCCCGGGGTGGTGTGAATGAGCAGTTCTTC.

The chain combines TRBV24-1 with TRBJ2-2; 10 positions match TRBD1. The V segment lost 1 base and the J segment 5 bases; nucleotides outside the gene matches: 6. The CDR3 is made up of 17 amino acids. The V gene's germline CDR1 is KGHDR and CDR2 SFDVKD. CDR3 in amino acids: CATSDFRDRGWTGELFF. The CDR3 DNA reads TGTGCCACCAGTGATTTCAGGGACAGGGGATGGACCGGGGAGCTGTTTTTT.

In its sample, this clonotype ranks as medium-sized. The chain is built from TRBV19 and TRBJ2-1; D possibly corresponds to TRBD2 (5 bases). With 3 bases removed from V and 2 bases from J, the gap between germline ends came to 11 bases. CDR1 and CDR2 (germline): LNHDA, SQIVND (reference sequence). CDR3 length equals 15 residues. The CDR3, as DNA: TGTGCCAGTAGTATTCAGGAAGCGGCCTACAATGAGCAGTTCTTC. This translates into CASSIQEAAYNEQFF.

The sample holds one count of this clonotype. The V call is TRBV12-3 or TRBV12-4, the J call TRBJ2-2, with D perhaps matching TRBD1 (6 bases). There are 17 residues in the CDR3. V lost 4 bases and J lost 7, with 22 bases in between. CDR3 DNA sequence: TGTGCCAGCAGTTCAGCGTCAGGGGTATTGAGGGTCGGGGAGCTGTTTTTT. Amino acid sequence: CASSSASGVLRVGELFF.

Comment on this clonotype: A much larger clonotype is one base distant, so this may be a read error. The chain's CDR3 is CASSQNGPHEQYF. CDR3 coding DNA: TGTGCCAGCAGCCAAAACGGTCCCCACGAGCAGTACTTC. The chain combines TRBV7-9 with TRBJ2-7; D is ambiguous. V was pared by 5 bases and J by 5 bases, with 13 bases between. The CDR3 contains 13 residues. CDR1 is SEHNR, CDR2 FQNEAQ, per germline (reference sequence).

This clonotype has at least ten counts. The chain combines TRBV3-1 with TRBJ2-7, with D possibly being TRBD2 (5 bases). This CDR3 contains 11 residues. Germline CDR1 LGHDT, CDR2 YNNKEL (reference sequence). Trimming pared 3 bases from V and 9 bases from J, leaving 9 bases between. The CDR3 region has the DNA TGTGCCAGCAGCCAGGAGGTGCTGCAGTACTTC. This codes for CASSQEVLQYF.